Presented here are 18 T cell receptor beta chains from one specimen sequenced in a study of blood T cells in healthy people across ages. With a J-beta primer mix and a sample-barcoded 5' primer, a second PCR ran about 7 to 12 cycles. One entry per CDR3 protein results from TCRdb running MiXCR on the 5' RACE reads. The sample lists roughly 500,000 distinct CDR3 sequences, 27% seen once, with 15% to 20% in the top ten. The sample consisted of blood. Source of these receptors: a woman in her 70s in good health.

This clonotype was observed a handful of times. The chain has TRBV11-2 and TRBJ2-4, with D tentatively TRBD1 or TRBD2 (5 bases each). V gave up 1 base and J gave up 8 bases, with 15 bases separating them. The CDR3 consists of 15 residues. Looked up from germline, CDR1 is SGHAT and CDR2 is FQNNGV. The CDR3 sequence: CASSLGGAEGDIQYF. As DNA, the CDR3 is TGTGCCAGCAGCTTAGGAGGGGCAGAAGGCGACATTCAGTACTTC. Full variable domain (outside the CDR3, taken from reference TRBV11-2 and TRBJ2-4): EAGVAQSPRYKIIEKRQSVAFWCNPISGHATLYWYQQILGQGPKLLIQFQNNGVVDDSQLPKDRFSAERLKGVDSTLKIQPAKLEDSAVYLCASSLGGAEGDIQYFGAGTRLSVL.

Only a few counts were recorded for this clonotype. V usage is TRBV18 and J usage is TRBJ2-7; D remains ambiguous. The germline gives CDR1 KGHSH, CDR2 LQKENI. Trimming took off 0 bases at V and 2 bases at J, with 2 bases between the two ends. This CDR3 comprises 12 residues. This CDR3 reads CASSPPTYEQYF. DNA for the CDR3: TGTGCCAGCTCACCACCCACCTACGAGCAGTACTTC.

The J gene is TRBJ2-6, the V gene TRBV4-2; D gene uncertain. Per germline, CDR1 LGHNA and CDR2 YNFKEQ. The CDR3 totals 17 residues. Trimming shortened V by 0 bases and J by 4 bases, and 13 bases separated the two germline ends. This CDR3 is CASSQEIRPLGANVLTF. CDR3 in DNA: TGTGCCAGCAGCCAAGAAATTAGGCCCTTGGGGGCCAACGTCCTGACTTTC.

This chain joins TRBV5-1 and TRBJ1-1; a possible D gene is TRBD1 (5 bases). Trimming shortened V by 0 bases and J by 5 bases, and 8 bases separated the two germline ends. The CDR3 spans 13 residues. The germline V gene encodes CDR1 SGHRS and CDR2 YFSETQ. The CDR3 DNA is TGCGCCAGCAGCTTGGGACAGACTACTGAAGCTTTCTTT. Translation gives CASSLGQTTEAFF. The whole variable domain, remainder taken from reference TRBV5-1 and TRBJ1-1, is KAGVTQTPRYLIKTRGQQVTLSCSPISGHRSVSWYQQTPGQGLQFLFEYFSETQRNKGNFPGRFSGRQFSNSRSEMNVSTLELGDSALYLCASSLGQTTEAFFGQGTRLTVV.

This clonotype was picked up a small number of times. This chain connects TRBV4-3 to TRBJ2-6; D gene ambiguous. This CDR3 has 16 amino acids. The germline gives CDR1 LGHNA, CDR2 YSLEER. V was shortened by 3 bases and J by 1 base, with 10 bases between the two germline ends. CDR3 loop: CASSHMGNSGANVLTF. The DNA for the CDR3 is TGCGCCAGCAGCCACATGGGAAATTCTGGGGCCAACGTCCTGACTTTC.

V is TRBV20-1 and J is TRBJ2-5; 14 nucleotides align to TRBD2. The CDR3 loop spans 17 amino acids. CDR1 is DFQATT, CDR2 SNEGSKA, per germline (reference sequence). Germline trimming cut 3 bases from V and 2 bases from J; bases unmatched to any gene: 8. The CDR3 spells CSASPRTSGGRQETQYF. CDR3 nucleotides: TGCAGTGCTAGTCCCAGGACTAGCGGGGGGCGACAAGAGACCCAGTACTTC.

The genes are TRBV15 and TRBJ2-5, with D perhaps TRBD2 (6 bases). The J call may be incorrect, as the DNA end agrees better with TRBJ2-1. Germline V CDR1 and CDR2: LNHNV, YYDKDF (reference sequence). The CDR3 length is 12 residues. CDR3: CATSREEGEQFF. CDR3 bases: TGTGCCACCAGCAGAGAGGAGGGTGAGCAGTTCTTC.

J is TRBJ1-4 and V is TRBV3-1; 7 bases map to TRBD1. The CDR3 is 16 amino acids. In germline, CDR1 is LGHDT, CDR2 YNNKEL (reference sequence). J was trimmed by 5 bases and V by 1 base; bases with no gene match: 7. The CDR3 reads CASSQVAGTVNEKLFF. CDR3 nucleotides: TGTGCCAGCAGCCAAGTAGCCGGGACAGTGAATGAAAAACTGTTTTTT.

V usage is TRBV9 and J usage is TRBJ1-2, with a tentative D call TRBD1 (6 bases). The V gene lost 4 bases and the J gene lost 2 bases, with 18 bases spanning the gap. This CDR3 is built from 16 residues. Germline V gene lookup returns CDR1 SGDLS and CDR2 YYNGEE. This chain's CDR3 is CASSHPSGGGNYGYTF. The CDR3 coding sequence is TGTGCCAGCAGCCACCCTAGCGGCGGGGGCAACTATGGCTACACCTTC.

This clonotype was recorded only once. The genes are TRBV11-3 and TRBJ2-5, with TRBD2 identical over 9 bases. With 3 bases clipped from V and 9 bases from J, the junction kept 11 bases outside the gene matches. Germline V gene sequence: CDR1 SGHNT, CDR2 YENEEA. The CDR3 is 15 amino acids. As DNA, the CDR3 is TGTGCCAGCAGCTTTGATATAGCGGGGGCGTCTCCCCAGTACTTC. Translating it yields CASSFDIAGASPQYF.

This clonotype was seen only a few times. The chain links TRBV4-3 to TRBJ2-1, with D tentatively TRBD2 (6 bases). V lost 2 bases to trimming and J lost 7 bases, with 15 bases between them. The CDR3 spans 15 residues. Germline V CDR1 and CDR2: LGHNA, YSLEER. Here the CDR3 DNA reads TGCGCCAGCAGCCAAACGAACGGGAGAGGAAATGAGCAGTTCTTC. It codes for CASSQTNGRGNEQFF.

The chain couples TRBV5-6 to TRBJ2-6; 12 bases align to TRBD2. V lost 4 bases and J lost 1; bases outside the gene matches: 6. Germline CDR1 and CDR2: SGHDT and YYEEEE. The CDR3 runs to 18 residues. For the CDR3, the DNA is TGTGCCAGCAGCATACTAGCGGGGGGTCTATCTGGGGCCAACGTCCTGACTTTC. Its protein product is CASSILAGGLSGANVLTF.

This clonotype was recorded a few times. The chain employs TRBV4-3 and TRBJ1-1; D is undetermined. V shed 1 base and J shed 4 bases, with 10 bases lying between them. Germline CDR1 is LGHNA and CDR2 is YSLEER. The CDR3 is 14 amino acids. CDR3 DNA: TGCGCCAGCAGCCAAGTGGGCAGAACCACTGAAGCTTTCTTT. This translates into CASSQVGRTTEAFF.

This chain connects TRBV9 to TRBJ1-1; D is unclear. The CDR3 consists of 15 residues. Germline V gene sequence: CDR1 SGDLS, CDR2 YYNGEE. V lost 0 bases, J lost 0 bases, and 9 bases lay in between. Here the CDR3 reads CASSVGLAMNTEAFF. The CDR3 DNA reads as TGTGCCAGCAGCGTAGGTCTAGCGATGAACACTGAAGCTTTCTTT.

The chain has TRBV7-6 and TRBJ2-5; D unclear. V lost 4 bases and J 5 bases, leaving 20 bases between the germline ends. CDR1 is SGHVS, CDR2 FNYEAQ, per germline. The CDR3 runs 16 residues. The CDR3 is CASSSAFRPRSETQYF. DNA for the CDR3: TGTGCCAGCAGCTCAGCGTTTAGGCCGCGTTCGGAGACCCAGTACTTC.

The chain links TRBV19 to TRBJ1-4, with 7 nucleotides matching TRBD1. From germline, CDR1 is LNHDA and CDR2 SQIVND (reference sequence). The V gene end was trimmed by 2 bases and the J gene end by 8 bases; junction bases not matched to a gene: 5. This CDR3 region has 14 residues. Here the CDR3 DNA reads TGTGCCAGTAGTATAAGAGGGGGCGACGAAAAACTGTTTTTT. This codes for CASSIRGGDEKLFF.

The chain links TRBV29-1 to TRBJ2-5; TRBD1 might be the D (6 bases). V lost 3 bases and J lost 5, with 10 bases in between. The CDR3 is made up of 12 amino acids. Germline CDR1 and CDR2: SQVTM and ANQGSEA. The CDR3 region has the DNA TGCAGCGTTGATGGGGGCTGGGAGACCCAGTACTTC. Translation: CSVDGGWETQYF.

This clonotype was counted between two and nine times. At one end, the junction sequence differs from germline, possibly due to a read error. The chain recombines TRBV7-2 with TRBJ2-7; D assignment may be TRBD1 or TRBD2 (6 bases each). Germline CDR1 reads SGHTA; CDR2 reads FQGNSA. The CDR3 has 16 amino acids. In DNA, the CDR3 is TGTGCCAGCAGCCTAAGGGGGGACATTTCAACCTACGAGCAGTGCTTC. It specifies CASSLRGDISTYEQCF.